This TCR beta chain stems from a study of T cells after yellow fever vaccination. Turning to the study itself: Fractions of low cell number were prepared using SMART-Seq v4 Ultra Low Input.

As to this clonotype: Antigen unknown.

TCRdb re-called the 5' RACE reads through MiXCR, storing one row per CDR3 protein. This sample has 300,000 to 450,000 distinct CDR3 sequences, with approximately 8% found just once. This CDR3 comprises 17 residues. Trimming removed 2 bases at V and 0 bases at J, with 18 bases between. Per germline, CDR1 SGDLS and CDR2 YYNGEE. Study observations and caveats: CD4 and CD8 compartments shared a small share of clonotypes.

The sequence derives from a young man who received the YFV17D yellow fever vaccine. The rearrangement joins TRBV9 to TRBJ2-7; D is perhaps TRBD1 or TRBD2 (7 bases each). Sequenced here: PBMCs, sampled 45 days after the first yellow fever vaccination. CDR3 sequence (DNA): TGTGCCAGCAGCGTCCCTGACCAGGGGGGGAGCTCCTACGAGCAGTACTTC. Amino acid sequence: CASSVPDQGGSSYEQYF.